What follows describes a single TCR beta chain. Cohorts were assigned according to the clinical history that participants reported. Source study methods: Using reference gene primer amplification, nucleated cell counts were estimated. Produced via immunoSEQ multiplex PCR; TCRdb's table is partial and in-frame only. D and trimming were read from the DNA, whereas the V and J calls and clone size are those reported in that table. The sample yields about 160,000 clones, 84% seen once. This sample was taken from a study of blood T cell repertoires in COVID-19. Background on the study: Samples representing acute and convalescent COVID-19 were sourced from the United States, Italy and Spain. From T cells, B-cell-depleted T cells, or PBMCs came the material, which was cDNA or gDNA.

The CDR3 runs to 14 residues. The V end was cut by 6 bases, the J end by 1 base, with 12 bases between. CDR1 is MNHEY and CDR2 is SVGAGI in the germline V gene. Specimen: PBMCs or T cells enriched from blood (not recorded which). V and J are TRBV6-5 and TRBJ1-2; D unclear. This clonotype was obtained from a man aged 45-65 years who had recovered from COVID-19. In DNA, the CDR3 is TGTGCCAGCAGAACATCCGGGAATAACTATGGCTACACCTTC. Translation: CASRTSGNNYGYTF.